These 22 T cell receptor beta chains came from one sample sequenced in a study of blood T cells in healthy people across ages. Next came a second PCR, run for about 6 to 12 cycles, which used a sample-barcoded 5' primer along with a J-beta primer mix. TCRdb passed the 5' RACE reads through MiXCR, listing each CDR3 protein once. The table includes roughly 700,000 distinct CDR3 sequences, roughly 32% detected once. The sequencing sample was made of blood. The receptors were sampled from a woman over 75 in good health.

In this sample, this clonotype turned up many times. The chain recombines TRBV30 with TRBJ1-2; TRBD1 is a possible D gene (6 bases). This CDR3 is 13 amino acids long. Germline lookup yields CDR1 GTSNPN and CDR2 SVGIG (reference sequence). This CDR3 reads CATDSQGIGGYTF. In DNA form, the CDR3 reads TGTGCTACCGACAGCCAGGGGATTGGCGGCTACACCTTC.

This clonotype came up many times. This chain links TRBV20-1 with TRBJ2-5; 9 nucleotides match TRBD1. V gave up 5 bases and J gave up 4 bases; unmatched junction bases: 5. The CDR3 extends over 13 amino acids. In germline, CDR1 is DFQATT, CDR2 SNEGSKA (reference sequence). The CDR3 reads CSAQYRGRETQYF. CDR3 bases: TGCAGTGCTCAATACAGGGGGCGAGAGACCCAGTACTTC.

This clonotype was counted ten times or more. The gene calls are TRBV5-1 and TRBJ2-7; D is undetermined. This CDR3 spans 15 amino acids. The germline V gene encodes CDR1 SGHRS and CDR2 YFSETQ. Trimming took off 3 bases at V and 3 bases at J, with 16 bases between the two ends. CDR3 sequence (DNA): TGCGCCAGCAGCTCCACCATAAACAACGTCTACGAGCAGTACTTC. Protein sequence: CASSSTINNVYEQYF. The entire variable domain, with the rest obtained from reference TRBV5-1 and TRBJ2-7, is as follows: KAGVTQTPRYLIKTRGQQVTLSCSPISGHRSVSWYQQTPGQGLQFLFEYFSETQRNKGNFPGRFSGRQFSNSRSEMNVSTLELGDSALYLCASSSTINNVYEQYFGPGTRLTVT.

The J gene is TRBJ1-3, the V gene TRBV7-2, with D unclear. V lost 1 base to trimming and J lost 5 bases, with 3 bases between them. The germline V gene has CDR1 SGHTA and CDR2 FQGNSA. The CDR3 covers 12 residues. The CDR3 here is CASSLERNTIYF. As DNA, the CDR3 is TGTGCCAGCAGCTTAGAGAGAAACACCATATATTTT.

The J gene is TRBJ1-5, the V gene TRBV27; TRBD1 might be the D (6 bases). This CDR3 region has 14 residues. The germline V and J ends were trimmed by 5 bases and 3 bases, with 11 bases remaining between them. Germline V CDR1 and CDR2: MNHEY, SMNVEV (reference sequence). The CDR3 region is CASSDRWNNQPQHF. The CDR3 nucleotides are TGTGCCAGCAGTGACAGGTGGAACAATCAGCCCCAGCATTTT.

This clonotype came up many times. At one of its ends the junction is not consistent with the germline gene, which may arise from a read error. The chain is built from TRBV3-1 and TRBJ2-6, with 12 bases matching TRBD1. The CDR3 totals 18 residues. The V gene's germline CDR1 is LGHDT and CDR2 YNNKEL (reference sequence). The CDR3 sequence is CASRQGGTGGTGANVLTF. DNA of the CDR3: TGTGCCAGCCGCCAAGGAGGGACAGGGGGCACTGGGGCCAACGTCCTGACTTTC. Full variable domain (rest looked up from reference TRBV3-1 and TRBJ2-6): DTAVSQTPKYLVTQMGNDKSIKCEQNLGHDTMYWYKQDSKKFLKIMFSYNNKELIINETVPNRFSPKSPDKAHLNLHINSLELGDSAVYFCASRQGGTGGTGANVLTFGAGSRLTVL.

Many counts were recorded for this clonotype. The CDR3 spells CASSLGGAGASTDTQYF. The DNA for the CDR3 is TGTGCCAGCAGCTTAGGGGGCGCGGGGGCGAGCACAGATACGCAGTATTTT. The J gene is TRBJ2-3, the V gene TRBV7-6, with TRBD2 as a possible D gene (7 bases). The V and J ends lost 1 base and 0 bases respectively, with 14 bases between them. The CDR3 length is 17 residues. Germline V CDR1 and CDR2: SGHVS, FNYEAQ.

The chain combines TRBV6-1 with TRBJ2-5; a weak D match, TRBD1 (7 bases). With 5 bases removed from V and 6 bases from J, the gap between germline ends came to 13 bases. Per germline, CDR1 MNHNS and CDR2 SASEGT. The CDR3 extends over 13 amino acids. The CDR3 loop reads CASSSRGVQTQYF. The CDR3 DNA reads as TGTGCCAGCAGTTCCAGGGGGGTGCAGACCCAGTACTTC.

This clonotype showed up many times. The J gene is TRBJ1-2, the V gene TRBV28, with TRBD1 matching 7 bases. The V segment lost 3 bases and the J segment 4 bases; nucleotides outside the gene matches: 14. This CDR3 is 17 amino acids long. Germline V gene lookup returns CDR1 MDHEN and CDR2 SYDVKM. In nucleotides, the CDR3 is TGTGCCAGCAGTTTCCCTAATGCTAGGGGGCGCGGCTATGGCTACACCTTC. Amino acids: CASSFPNARGRGYGYTF.

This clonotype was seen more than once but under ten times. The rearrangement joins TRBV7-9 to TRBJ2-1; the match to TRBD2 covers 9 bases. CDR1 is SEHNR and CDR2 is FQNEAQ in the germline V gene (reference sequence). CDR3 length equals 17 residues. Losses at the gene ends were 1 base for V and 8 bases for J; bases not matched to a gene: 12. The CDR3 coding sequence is TGTGCCAGCAGCTTAGGGCTAGCGGGGCCCCTCGGGGATGAGCAGTTCTTC. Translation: CASSLGLAGPLGDEQFF. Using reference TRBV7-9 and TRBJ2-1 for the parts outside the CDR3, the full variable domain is DTGVSQNPRHKITKRGQNVTFRCDPISEHNRLYWYRQTLGQGPEFLTYFQNEAQLEKSRLLSDRFSAERPKGSFSTLEIQRTEQGDSAMYLCASSLGLAGPLGDEQFFGPGTRLTVL.

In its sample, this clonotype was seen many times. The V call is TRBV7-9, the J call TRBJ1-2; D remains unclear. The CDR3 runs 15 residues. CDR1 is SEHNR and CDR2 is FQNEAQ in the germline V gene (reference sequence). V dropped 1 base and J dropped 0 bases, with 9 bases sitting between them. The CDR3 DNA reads TGTGCCAGCAGCTTAGTCTTCCCAGCTAACTATGGCTACACCTTC. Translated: CASSLVFPANYGYTF.

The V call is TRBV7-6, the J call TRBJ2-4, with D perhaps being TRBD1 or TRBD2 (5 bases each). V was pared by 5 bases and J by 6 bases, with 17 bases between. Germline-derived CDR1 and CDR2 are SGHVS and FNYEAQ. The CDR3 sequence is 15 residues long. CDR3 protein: CASSPRPSGGNIQYF. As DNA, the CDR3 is TGTGCCAGCAGCCCGCGCCCCAGTGGGGGAAACATTCAGTACTTC.

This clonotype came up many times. The CDR3 nucleotides read TGTGCCAGCAGTTACTTAAGGCAGACCACCTATAATTCACCCCTCCACTTT. Translated: CASSYLRQTTYNSPLHF. The chain carries TRBV6-5 and TRBJ1-6; no reliable D call. V gave up 1 base and J gave up 2 bases, with 12 bases separating them. This CDR3 spans 17 amino acids. CDR1 and CDR2 (germline): MNHEY, SVGAGI.

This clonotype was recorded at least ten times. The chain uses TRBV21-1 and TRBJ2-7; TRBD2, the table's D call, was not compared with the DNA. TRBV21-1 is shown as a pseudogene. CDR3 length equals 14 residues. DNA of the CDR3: TGTGCCAGCAGCAAAGCCCAAGGGACTGTCGAGCAGTACTTC. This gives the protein CASSKAQGTVEQYF.

In DNA, the CDR3 is TGCAGTGCTAGAGTAGGCGGGAGCTCTTCCTACGAGCAGTACTTC. It yields the protein CSARVGGSSSYEQYF. V gene TRBV20-1 combines with J gene TRBJ2-7; 7 bases are shared with TRBD2. The CDR3 runs 15 residues. V trimming: 1 base; J trimming: 1 base; junction bases outside the gene matches: 7. Germline CDR1 reads DFQATT; CDR2 reads SNEGSKA (reference sequence).

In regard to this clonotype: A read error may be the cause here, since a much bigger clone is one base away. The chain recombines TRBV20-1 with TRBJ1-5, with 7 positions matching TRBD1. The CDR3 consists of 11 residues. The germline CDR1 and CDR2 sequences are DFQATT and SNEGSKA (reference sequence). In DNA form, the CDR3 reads TGCGGTGCTACCCCGGGACAGCTCCAGCATTTT. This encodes CGATPGQLQHF.

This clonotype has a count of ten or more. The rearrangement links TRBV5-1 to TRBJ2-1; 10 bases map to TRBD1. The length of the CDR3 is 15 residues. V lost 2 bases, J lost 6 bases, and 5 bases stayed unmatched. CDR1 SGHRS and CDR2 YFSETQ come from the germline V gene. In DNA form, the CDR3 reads TGCGCCAGCAGCTTCGCTGGGACAGGGGCCAATGAGCAGTTCTTC. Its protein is CASSFAGTGANEQFF. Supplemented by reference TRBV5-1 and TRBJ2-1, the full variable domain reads KAGVTQTPRYLIKTRGQQVTLSCSPISGHRSVSWYQQTPGQGLQFLFEYFSETQRNKGNFPGRFSGRQFSNSRSEMNVSTLELGDSALYLCASSFAGTGANEQFFGPGTRLTVL.

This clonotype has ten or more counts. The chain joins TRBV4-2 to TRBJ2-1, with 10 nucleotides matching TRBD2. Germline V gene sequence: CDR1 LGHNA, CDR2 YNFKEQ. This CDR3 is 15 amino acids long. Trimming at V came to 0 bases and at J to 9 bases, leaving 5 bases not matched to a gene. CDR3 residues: CASSQDIASGGEQFF. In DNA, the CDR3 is TGTGCCAGCAGCCAAGATATCGCTAGCGGGGGTGAGCAGTTCTTC.

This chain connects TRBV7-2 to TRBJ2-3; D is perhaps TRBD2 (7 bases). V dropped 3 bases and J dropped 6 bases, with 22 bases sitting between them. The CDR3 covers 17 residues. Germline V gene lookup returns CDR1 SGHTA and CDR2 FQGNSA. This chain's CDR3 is CASSLVSGAPQGDTQYF. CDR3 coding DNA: TGTGCCAGCAGCTTGGTCAGCGGGGCCCCCCAGGGGGATACGCAGTATTTT.

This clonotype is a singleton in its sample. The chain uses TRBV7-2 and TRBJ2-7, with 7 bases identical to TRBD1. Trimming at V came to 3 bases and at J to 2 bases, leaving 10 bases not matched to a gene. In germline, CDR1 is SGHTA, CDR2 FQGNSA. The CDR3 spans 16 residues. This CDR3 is CASSFNADRTTYEQYF. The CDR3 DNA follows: TGTGCCAGCAGCTTCAACGCGGACAGGACAACCTACGAGCAGTACTTC.

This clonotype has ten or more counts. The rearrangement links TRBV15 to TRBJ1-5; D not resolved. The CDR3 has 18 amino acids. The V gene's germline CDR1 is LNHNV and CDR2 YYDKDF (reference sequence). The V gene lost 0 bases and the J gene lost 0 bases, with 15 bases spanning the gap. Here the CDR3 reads CATSRDLRVFYSNQPQHF. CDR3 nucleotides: TGTGCCACCAGCAGAGATCTTCGAGTTTTCTATAGCAATCAGCCCCAGCATTTT.

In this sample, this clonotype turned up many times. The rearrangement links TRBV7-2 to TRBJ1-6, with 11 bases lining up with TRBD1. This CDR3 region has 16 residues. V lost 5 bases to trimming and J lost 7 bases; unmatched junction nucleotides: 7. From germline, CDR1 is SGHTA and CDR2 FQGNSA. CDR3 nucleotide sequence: TGTGCCAGCAGCGAACGGGACAGGGGGTACAATTCACCCCTCCACTTT. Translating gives CASSERDRGYNSPLHF.